This T cell receptor (beta chain) was retrieved from a study of cytomegalovirus exposure and HLA in healthy donors. Study results and limitations: An analysis that was carried out later associated about 17,000 TCR beta sequences with HLA alleles at 0.05 false discovery rate.

Worth noting for this clone: Its antigen is unknown.

A multiplex PCR was run with 60 Vbeta primers and 13 Jbeta primers. Assay used: immunoSEQ multiplex PCR; TCRdb lists only in-frame clones, some missing. The data show approximately 100,000 clones, with roughly 85% seen just once and less than 8% held by the top ten. The TCR originated in a man aged 40-55 years in good health and CMV-seropositive. Sample: PBMCs.

CDR3 nucleotide sequence: TGTGCCAGCAGTTTATCGCTCGGGAGCTCTGGAAACACCATATATTTT. It yields the protein CASSLSLGSSGNTIYF. The gene calls are TRBV27 and TRBJ1-3; no firm D call. The CDR3 extends over 16 amino acids. Trimming took 0 bases from V and 0 from J, leaving 9 bases between them. In germline, CDR1 is MNHEY, CDR2 SMNVEV (reference sequence).